One sample yielded the 7 T cell receptor beta chains listed below, sequenced in a study of T cell responses to AZD1222 COVID-19 vaccine. Some clones are missing from TCRdb's copy, which holds only in-frame ones; the method was immunoSEQ multiplex PCR. The data hold some 96,000 clones, with 85% to 90% observed a single time. The specimen comprised peripheral blood, sampled on day 0 of AZD1222 vaccination. The origin of the receptors is an adult in good health.

The chain carries TRBV7-2 and TRBJ1-2; no reliable D call. Germline V CDR1 and CDR2: SGHTA, FQGNSA. V gave up 1 base and J gave up 2 bases, with 5 bases separating them. This CDR3 comprises 13 residues. The CDR3 loop reads CASSLEANYGYTF. As DNA, the CDR3 is TGTGCCAGCAGCTTAGAGGCGAACTATGGCTACACCTTC.

The chain carries TRBV28 and TRBJ2-7; possibly TRBD1 for D (5 bases). The germline CDR1 and CDR2 sequences are MDHEN and SYDVKM. Trimming shortened V by 5 bases and J by 6 bases, and 11 bases separated the two germline ends. This CDR3 has 12 residues. The CDR3 region has the DNA TGTGCCAGCAGTCCCTTAGGGGCCGAGCAGTACTTC. It yields the protein CASSPLGAEQYF.

The chain joins TRBV5-4 to TRBJ1-4; possibly TRBD1 for D (6 bases). There are 14 residues in the CDR3. The germline V gene encodes CDR1 SGHNT and CDR2 YYREEE (reference sequence). V was clipped by 4 bases and J by 4 bases, with 11 bases between them. The CDR3 sequence: CASSTTGNNEKLFF. CDR3 sequence (DNA): TGTGCCAGCAGCACAACAGGGAATAATGAAAAACTGTTTTTT.

V is TRBV20-1 and J is TRBJ2-7, with 8 bases matching TRBD2. Germline V gene data show CDR1 as DFQATT and CDR2 as SNEGSKA (reference sequence). The CDR3 contains 15 residues. V lost 3 bases and J lost 3; bases outside the gene matches: 10. The CDR3 sequence is CSASAASGLGYEQYF. Here the CDR3 DNA reads TGCAGTGCTAGTGCGGCTAGCGGGCTAGGCTACGAGCAGTACTTC.

The rearrangement uses TRBV7-9 and TRBJ2-5; TRBD1 aligns across 10 bases. CDR3 size: 15 residues. Germline loops: CDR1 SEHNR, CDR2 FQNEAQ (reference sequence). J gave up 5 bases and V 5 bases, and 8 bases lay outside the gene matches. Here the CDR3 DNA reads TGTGCCAGCAGCCACAGACAGGGGGCGCAGGAGACCCAGTACTTC. Translation: CASSHRQGAQETQYF.

Points on this clone: Distinct nucleotide sequences in the sample also encode this CDR3. The genes are TRBV7-9 and TRBJ2-7; 8 bases are shared with TRBD1. The V gene's germline CDR1 is SEHNR and CDR2 FQNEAQ (reference sequence). J gave up 3 bases and V 4 bases, and 2 bases lay outside the gene matches. CDR3 length: 13 amino acids. CDR3 DNA: TGTGCCAGCAGCTCTGGGACAGGCTACGAGCAGTACTTC. This encodes CASSSGTGYEQYF.

This chain links TRBV18 with TRBJ1-4; D call uncertain. Trimming took 1 base from V and 8 from J, leaving 11 bases between them. Germline CDR1 KGHSH, CDR2 LQKENI. The CDR3 totals 14 residues. The DNA of the CDR3 is TGTGCCAGCTCACCACTATCTCGGGGAGAAAAACTGTTTTTT. It codes for CASSPLSRGEKLFF.